This T cell receptor (beta chain) was retrieved from a study of blood T cell repertoires in COVID-19. Study-wide background: From the United States, Italy and Spain came samples of acute and convalescent COVID-19. Sources were T cells, B-cell-depleted T cells, or PBMCs; the material itself was cDNA or gDNA.

The CDR3 has 16 residues. CDR1 is MNHNS and CDR2 is SASEGT in the germline V gene. Unmatched junction bases numbered 5, after V lost 0 bases and J lost 3 bases. Per the authors' pipeline: The authors estimated nucleated cell counts from reference gene primer amplification. TCRdb's copy holds only in-frame clones and misses some; the assay was immunoSEQ multiplex PCR. V, J and clone size are taken as reported in that table, and D and trimming were inferred from the DNA itself. The sample records around 230,000 clones, roughly 83% being singletons. Sequenced input: peripheral blood. The genes are TRBV6-1 and TRBJ2-7, with TRBD1 matching 10 bases. The receptor's source is a woman at least 80 years old with acute or convalescent COVID-19. CDR3 sequence: CASSEAPGQGLYEQYF. The CDR3 DNA sequence: TGTGCCAGCAGTGAAGCCCCGGGACAGGGGCTCTACGAGCAGTACTTC.